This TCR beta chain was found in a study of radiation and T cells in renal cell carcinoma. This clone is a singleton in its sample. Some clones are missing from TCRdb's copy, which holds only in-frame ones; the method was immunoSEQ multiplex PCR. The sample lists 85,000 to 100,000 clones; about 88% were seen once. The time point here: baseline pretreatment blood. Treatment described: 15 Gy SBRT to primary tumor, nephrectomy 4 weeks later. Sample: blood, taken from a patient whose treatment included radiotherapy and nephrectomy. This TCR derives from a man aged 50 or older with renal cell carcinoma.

In nucleotides, the CDR3 is TGTGCCAGCAGTTTGACAGGTTTTACCGGGGAGCTGTTTTTT. The encoded protein is CASSLTGFTGELFF. The chain employs TRBV6-6 and TRBJ2-2, with D possibly TRBD1 on 6 matching bases. V lost 4 bases, J lost 5 bases, and 11 bases lay in between. The germline V gene has CDR1 MNHNY and CDR2 SVGAGI (reference sequence). The CDR3 spans 14 residues.